Shown below are 11 T cell receptor beta chains from a single sample sequenced in a study of T cell changes during pregnancy in multiple sclerosis. Sequenced by immunoSEQ multiplex PCR; TCRdb stores in-frame clones only, minus some. The sample includes 65,000 to 90,000 clones, 92% of them seen just once. This specimen consisted of peripheral blood, obtained in the second trimester of pregnancy. The source of these receptors is a female donor with multiple sclerosis, enrolled in a pregnancy study.

V is TRBV5-1 and J is TRBJ1-2, with D maybe TRBD1 (5 bases). The V gene's germline CDR1 is SGHRS and CDR2 YFSETQ. V gave up 0 bases and J gave up 8 bases, with 17 bases separating them. The CDR3 contains 15 residues. CDR3 loop: CASSLEVGRSGGYTF. In DNA form, the CDR3 reads TGCGCCAGCAGCTTGGAGGTCGGACGCTCAGGGGGCTACACCTTC. Based on the CDR3 plus reference TRBV5-1 and TRBJ1-2, the full variable domain is KAGVTQTPRYLIKTRGQQVTLSCSPISGHRSVSWYQQTPGQGLQFLFEYFSETQRNKGNFPGRFSGRQFSNSRSEMNVSTLELGDSALYLCASSLEVGRSGGYTFGSGTRLTVV.

The chain has TRBV5-1 and TRBJ1-1; D is ambiguous. CDR3 size: 14 residues. With 0 bases removed from V and 7 bases from J, the gap between germline ends came to 13 bases. Germline CDR1 is SGHRS and CDR2 is YFSETQ. In DNA form, the CDR3 reads TGCGCCAGCAGCTTGGAGCGGGTGGCGGTTGAAGCTTTCTTT. The encoded protein is CASSLERVAVEAFF.

The chain employs TRBV7-9 and TRBJ2-3; no definite D call. The CDR3 covers 13 residues. Trimming stripped 5 bases from V and 3 bases from J, with 9 bases between. The germline gives CDR1 SEHNR, CDR2 FQNEAQ (reference sequence). The CDR3 DNA is TGTGCCAGCAGCCTACCTTCAACAGATACGCAGTATTTT. Residues: CASSLPSTDTQYF.

The chain joins TRBV6-5 to TRBJ2-3, with D maybe TRBD2 (6 bases). CDR1 is MNHEY, CDR2 SVGAGI, per germline. The CDR3 extends over 14 amino acids. V was shortened by 0 bases and J by 4 bases, with 8 bases between the two germline ends. CDR3 sequence (DNA): TGTGCCAGCAGTTACTCGGGGGGTTCAGATACGCAGTATTTT. Protein sequence: CASSYSGGSDTQYF.

V is TRBV30 and J is TRBJ2-1, with 13 bases that match TRBD2. With V trimmed by 2 bases and J by 8 bases, 3 bases remained unmatched. The CDR3 is 14 residues long. Per germline, CDR1 GTSNPN and CDR2 SVGIG (reference sequence). The CDR3: CAWSTSGGAYEQFF. CDR3 DNA sequence: TGTGCCTGGAGTACTAGCGGGGGGGCGTATGAGCAGTTCTTC.

The V gene is TRBV6-5, the J gene TRBJ2-3, with 10 bases identical to TRBD1. CDR3 length: 14 residues. Germline trimming cut 6 bases from V and 5 bases from J; bases unmatched to any gene: 5. Germline loops: CDR1 MNHEY, CDR2 SVGAGI. CDR3 coding DNA: TGTGCCAGCAGACAGACAGGGGGCTTAGATACGCAGTATTTT. Translating it yields CASRQTGGLDTQYF.

The chain uses TRBV30 and TRBJ2-5, with D perhaps TRBD1 (6 bases). The CDR3 length is 12 residues. V lost 3 bases to trimming and J lost 6 bases, with 11 bases between them. Germline CDR1 is GTSNPN and CDR2 is SVGIG (reference sequence). CDR3 coding DNA: TGTGCCTGGAGAAGACAGGACCAGACCCAGTACTTC. Protein: CAWRRQDQTQYF.

This chain links TRBV6-1 with TRBJ1-2; 8 bases match TRBD1. Germline CDR1 is MNHNS and CDR2 is SASEGT. V was clipped by 6 bases and J by 3 bases; unmatched bases: 9. The length of the CDR3 is 15 residues. The CDR3 protein is CASRGAGGIDYGYTF. The DNA for the CDR3 is TGTGCCAGCAGAGGGGCAGGGGGCATCGACTATGGCTACACCTTC.

V and J are TRBV7-2 and TRBJ1-3; no definite D call. The length of the CDR3 is 16 residues. Germline CDR1 reads SGHTA; CDR2 reads FQGNSA. V lost 1 base, J lost 1 base, and 11 bases lay in between. The CDR3 sequence is CASSLEAVLSGNTIYF. The CDR3 DNA reads TGTGCCAGCAGCTTAGAAGCGGTGCTTTCTGGAAACACCATATATTTT.

The chain recombines TRBV19 with TRBJ2-3; 8 bases are a match to TRBD1. Germline V lookup: CDR1 LNHDA, CDR2 SQIVND (reference sequence). The CDR3 consists of 15 residues. J lost 2 bases, V lost 8 bases, and 9 bases had no gene match. The chain's CDR3 is CASREDRDYTDTQYF. The CDR3 region has the DNA TGTGCCAGTCGCGAGGACAGGGATTACACAGATACGCAGTATTTT.

The V and J genes are TRBV28 and TRBJ2-5; TRBD2 aligns across 8 bases. CDR3 length: 18 amino acids. CDR1 MDHEN and CDR2 SYDVKM come from the germline V gene. J gave up 2 bases and V 6 bases, and 17 bases lay outside the gene matches. This chain's CDR3 is CASSLSLIAGTRQETQYF. Here the CDR3 DNA reads TGTGCCAGCAGCCTCTCCTTAATAGCGGGAACAAGACAAGAGACCCAGTACTTC.